This TCR beta chain stems from a study of human T cells and chemical hapten exposure. This clonotype was seen many times. The time point denotes: healthy volunteer bleed at 6 weeks. It was from unfractionated whole blood that total RNA was extracted. The V end was cut by 0 bases, the J end by 1 base, with 17 bases between. Germline V lookup: CDR1 SGHRS, CDR2 YFSETQ. CDR3 length equals 19 residues. Via MiXCR, TCRdb re-called the RACE reads, giving one row per CDR3 protein. The table has about 77,000 distinct CDR3 sequences, over 6.5% seen once; the top ten hold about 1.5%. The V and J genes are TRBV5-1 and TRBJ2-6; a weak D match, TRBD2 (5 bases). Sequencing input: whole blood. The clonotype comes from a female donor in good health. Some clones in this sample may be carry-over from other donors' samples. In DNA, the CDR3 is TGCGCCAGCAGCTTGGCCGAGGGCAGGTTAAGGTCTGGGGCCAACGTCCTGACTTTC. Its translation is CASSLAEGRLRSGANVLTF. Combining the CDR3 with reference TRBV5-1 and TRBJ2-6 gives the whole variable domain KAGVTQTPRYLIKTRGQQVTLSCSPISGHRSVSWYQQTPGQGLQFLFEYFSETQRNKGNFPGRFSGRQFSNSRSEMNVSTLELGDSALYLCASSLAEGRLRSGANVLTFGAGSRLTVL.